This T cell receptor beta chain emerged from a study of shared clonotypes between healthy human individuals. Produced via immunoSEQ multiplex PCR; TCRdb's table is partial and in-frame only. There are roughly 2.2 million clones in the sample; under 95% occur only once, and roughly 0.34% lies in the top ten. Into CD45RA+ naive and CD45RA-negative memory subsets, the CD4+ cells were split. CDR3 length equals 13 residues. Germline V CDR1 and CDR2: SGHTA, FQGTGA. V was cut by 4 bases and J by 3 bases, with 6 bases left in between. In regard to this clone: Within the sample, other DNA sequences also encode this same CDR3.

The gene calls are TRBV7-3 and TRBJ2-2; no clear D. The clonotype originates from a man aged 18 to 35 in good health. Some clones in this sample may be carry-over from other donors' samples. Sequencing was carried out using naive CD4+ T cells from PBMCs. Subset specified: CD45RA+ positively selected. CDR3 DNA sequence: TGTGCCAGCAGCTCGACCCACACCGGGGAGCTGTTTTTT. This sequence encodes CASSSTHTGELFF.